This TCR beta chain was captured in a study of shared clonotypes between healthy human individuals. This clone was seen repeatedly, ten times or more. Antigen specificity is unknown. For sorted subsets, 150 to 200 ng DNA per replicate equaled around 30,000 T cell genomes. Method: immunoSEQ multiplex PCR; TCRdb's copy keeps in-frame clones and lacks some. The table shows about 110,000 clones, with 65% to 75% occurring only once. The CDR3 is made up of 15 amino acids. Germline trimming cut 2 bases from V and 7 bases from J; bases unmatched to any gene: 8. CDR1 and CDR2 (germline): MNHEY, SVGAGI. Study conclusions and caveats: Relative to their counterparts shared across all four donors, non-shared clonotypes exhibited diminished generation probabilities. A few donors shared around 5.2% of their naive CD4 clonotypes. The represented genetic and exposure-history diversity was limited by the small number of donors.

The chain joins TRBV6-5 to TRBJ2-1, with TRBD2 matching over 7 bases. The TCR sequence derives from a woman in her 30s in good health. The sequenced material came from memory CD8+ T cells sorted from blood. Subset reported: CD45RO+ cells pooled with CCR7-negative TemRA cells. This CDR3 is CASSYGREQTNEQFF. The CDR3 DNA is TGTGCCAGCAGTTACGGGAGGGAGCAAACGAATGAGCAGTTCTTC.